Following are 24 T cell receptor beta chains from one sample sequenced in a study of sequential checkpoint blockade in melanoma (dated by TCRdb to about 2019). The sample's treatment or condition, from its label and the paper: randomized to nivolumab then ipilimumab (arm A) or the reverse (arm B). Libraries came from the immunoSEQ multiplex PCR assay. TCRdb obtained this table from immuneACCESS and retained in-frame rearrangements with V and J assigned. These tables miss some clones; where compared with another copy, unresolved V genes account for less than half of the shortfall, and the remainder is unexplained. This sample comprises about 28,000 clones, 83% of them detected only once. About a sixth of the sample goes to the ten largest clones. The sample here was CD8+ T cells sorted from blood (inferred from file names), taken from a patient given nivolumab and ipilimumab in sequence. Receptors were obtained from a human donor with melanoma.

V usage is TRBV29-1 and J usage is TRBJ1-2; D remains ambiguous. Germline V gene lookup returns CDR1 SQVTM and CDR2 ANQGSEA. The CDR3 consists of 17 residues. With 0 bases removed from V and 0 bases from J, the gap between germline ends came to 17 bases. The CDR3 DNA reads TGCAGCGTTGAAGATCCCCCACAGAACCGTGCTAACTATGGCTACACCTTC. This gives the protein CSVEDPPQNRANYGYTF.

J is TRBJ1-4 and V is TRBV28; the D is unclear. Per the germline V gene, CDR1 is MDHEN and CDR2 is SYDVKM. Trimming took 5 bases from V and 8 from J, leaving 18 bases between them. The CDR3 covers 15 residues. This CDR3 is CASSALFTGKEKLFF. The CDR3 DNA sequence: TGTGCCAGCAGTGCATTATTTACCGGTAAAGAAAAACTGTTTTTT.

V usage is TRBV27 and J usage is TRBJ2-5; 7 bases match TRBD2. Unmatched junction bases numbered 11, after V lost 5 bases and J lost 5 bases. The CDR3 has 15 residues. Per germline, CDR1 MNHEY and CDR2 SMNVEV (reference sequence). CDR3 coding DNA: TGTGCCAGCAGTCCCGGACTAGTAGTAAGGGAGACCCAGTACTTC. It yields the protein CASSPGLVVRETQYF.

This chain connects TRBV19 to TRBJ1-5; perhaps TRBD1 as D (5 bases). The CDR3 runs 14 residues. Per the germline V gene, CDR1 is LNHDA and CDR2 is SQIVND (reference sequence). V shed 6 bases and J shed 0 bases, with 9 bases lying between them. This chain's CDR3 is CASSPGYSNQPQHF. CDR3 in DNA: TGTGCCAGTAGCCCAGGGTATAGCAATCAGCCCCAGCATTTT.

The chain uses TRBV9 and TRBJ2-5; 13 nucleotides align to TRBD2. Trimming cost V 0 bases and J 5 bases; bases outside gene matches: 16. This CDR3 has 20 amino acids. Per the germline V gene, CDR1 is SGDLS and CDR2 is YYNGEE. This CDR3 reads CASSVEPLLAGGPMSETQYF. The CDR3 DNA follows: TGTGCCAGCAGCGTAGAGCCCCTACTAGCGGGAGGGCCCATGTCCGAGACCCAGTACTTC.

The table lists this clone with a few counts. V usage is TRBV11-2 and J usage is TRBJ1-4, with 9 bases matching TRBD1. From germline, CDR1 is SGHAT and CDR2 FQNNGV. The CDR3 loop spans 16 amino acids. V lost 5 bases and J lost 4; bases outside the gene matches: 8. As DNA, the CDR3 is TGTGCCAGCAGCATCCTACAGGGGGCCAGTAATGAAAAACTGTTTTTT. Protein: CASSILQGASNEKLFF.

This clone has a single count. This CDR3 reads CASSLVYPSGGLTDTQYF. CDR3 coding DNA: TGTGCCAGCAGCTTAGTTTACCCTAGCGGGGGGCTAACAGATACGCAGTATTTT. J is TRBJ2-3 and V is TRBV7-2; 11 bases match TRBD2. The CDR3 runs 18 residues. Germline V gene data show CDR1 as SGHTA and CDR2 as FQGNSA. J lost 3 bases, V lost 1 base, and 9 bases had no gene match.

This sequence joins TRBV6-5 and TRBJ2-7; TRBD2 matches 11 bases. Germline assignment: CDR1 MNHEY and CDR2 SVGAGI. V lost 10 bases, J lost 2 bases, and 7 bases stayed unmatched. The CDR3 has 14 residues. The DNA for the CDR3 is TGTGCCACCAACCTAGCGGGAGGCCCCTACGAGCAGTACTTC. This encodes CATNLAGGPYEQYF.

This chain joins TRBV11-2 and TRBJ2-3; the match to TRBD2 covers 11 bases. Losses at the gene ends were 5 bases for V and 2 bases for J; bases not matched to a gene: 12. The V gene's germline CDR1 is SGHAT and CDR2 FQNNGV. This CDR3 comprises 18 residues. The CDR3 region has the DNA TGTGCCAGCAGCGCCGCCCCCCTAGCGGGGGGATTCACAGATACGCAGTATTTT. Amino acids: CASSAAPLAGGFTDTQYF.

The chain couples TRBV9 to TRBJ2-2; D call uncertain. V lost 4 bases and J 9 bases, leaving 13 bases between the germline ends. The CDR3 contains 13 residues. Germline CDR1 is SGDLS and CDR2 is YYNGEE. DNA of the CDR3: TGTGCCAGCAGCCCCCTCGGTGGGCGGGAGCTGTTTTTT. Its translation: CASSPLGGRELFF.

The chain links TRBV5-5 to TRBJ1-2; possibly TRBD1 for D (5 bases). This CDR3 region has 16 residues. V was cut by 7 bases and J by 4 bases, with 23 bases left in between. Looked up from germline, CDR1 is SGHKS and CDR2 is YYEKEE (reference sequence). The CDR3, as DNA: TGTGCCAGCTCGACAGCTTTCTCGCGAAAGACCTATGGCTACACCTTC. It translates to CASSTAFSRKTYGYTF.

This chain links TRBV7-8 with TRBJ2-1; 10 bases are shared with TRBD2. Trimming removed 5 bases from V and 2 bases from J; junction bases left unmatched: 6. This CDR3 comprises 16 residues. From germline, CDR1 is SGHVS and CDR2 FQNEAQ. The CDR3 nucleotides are TGTGCCAGCAGCCGGAGGACTAGCGGAACCTACAATGAGCAGTTCTTC. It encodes CASSRRTSGTYNEQFF.

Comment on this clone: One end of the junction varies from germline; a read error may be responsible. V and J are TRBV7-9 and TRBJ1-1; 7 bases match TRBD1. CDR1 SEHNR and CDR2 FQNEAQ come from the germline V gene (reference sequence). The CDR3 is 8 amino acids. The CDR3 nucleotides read TGTGCCAGCAGCTCGACAGGGTTT. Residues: CASSSTGF.

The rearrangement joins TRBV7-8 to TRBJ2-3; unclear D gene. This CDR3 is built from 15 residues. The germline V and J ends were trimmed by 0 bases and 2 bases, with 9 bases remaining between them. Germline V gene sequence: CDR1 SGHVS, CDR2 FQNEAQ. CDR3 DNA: TGTGCCAGCAGCTTAGCGGGCGCCTCCACAGATACGCAGTATTTT. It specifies CASSLAGASTDTQYF.

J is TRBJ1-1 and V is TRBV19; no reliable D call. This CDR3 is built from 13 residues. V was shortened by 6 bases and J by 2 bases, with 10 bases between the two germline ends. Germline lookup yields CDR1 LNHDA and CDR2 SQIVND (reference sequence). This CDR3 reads CASREGVNTEAFF. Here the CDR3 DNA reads TGTGCCAGTAGGGAGGGAGTCAACACTGAAGCTTTCTTT.

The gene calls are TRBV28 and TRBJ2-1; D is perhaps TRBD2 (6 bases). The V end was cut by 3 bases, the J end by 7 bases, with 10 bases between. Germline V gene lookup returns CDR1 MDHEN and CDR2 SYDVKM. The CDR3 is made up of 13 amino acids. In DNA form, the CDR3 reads TGTGCCAGCAGTTTGAGCGGGTTAAATGAGCAGTTCTTC. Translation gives CASSLSGLNEQFF.

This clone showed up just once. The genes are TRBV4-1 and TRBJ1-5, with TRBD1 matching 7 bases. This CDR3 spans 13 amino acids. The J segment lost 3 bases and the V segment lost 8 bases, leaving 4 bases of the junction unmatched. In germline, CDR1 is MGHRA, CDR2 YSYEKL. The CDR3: CASGTALNQPQHF. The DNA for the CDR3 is TGCGCCAGCGGGACAGCTCTCAATCAGCCCCAGCATTTT.

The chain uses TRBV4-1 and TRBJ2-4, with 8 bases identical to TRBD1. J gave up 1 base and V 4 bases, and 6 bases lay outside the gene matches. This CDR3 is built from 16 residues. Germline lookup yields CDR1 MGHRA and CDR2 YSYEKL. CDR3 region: CASSPLDRDAKNIQYF. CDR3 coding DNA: TGCGCCAGCAGCCCCTTGGACAGGGATGCCAAAAACATTCAGTACTTC.

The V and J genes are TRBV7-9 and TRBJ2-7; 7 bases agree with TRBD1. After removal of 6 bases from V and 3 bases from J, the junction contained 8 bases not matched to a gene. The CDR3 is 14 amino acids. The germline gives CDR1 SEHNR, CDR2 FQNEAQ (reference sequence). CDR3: CASSKTGISYEQYF. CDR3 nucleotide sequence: TGTGCCAGCAGTAAGACAGGGATTAGCTACGAGCAGTACTTC.

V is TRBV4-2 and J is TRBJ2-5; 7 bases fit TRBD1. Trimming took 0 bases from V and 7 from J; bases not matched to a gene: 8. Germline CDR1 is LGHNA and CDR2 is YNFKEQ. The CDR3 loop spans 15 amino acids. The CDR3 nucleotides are TGTGCCAGCAGCCAAGAGGAGACAGGGAAGGGGACCCAGTACTTC. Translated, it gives CASSQEETGKGTQYF.

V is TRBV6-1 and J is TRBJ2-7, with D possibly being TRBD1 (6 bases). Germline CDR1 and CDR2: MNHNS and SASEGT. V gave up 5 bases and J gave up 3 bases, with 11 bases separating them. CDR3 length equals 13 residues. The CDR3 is CASSPTGNYEQYF. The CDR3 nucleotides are TGTGCCAGCAGTCCAACAGGGAACTACGAGCAGTACTTC.

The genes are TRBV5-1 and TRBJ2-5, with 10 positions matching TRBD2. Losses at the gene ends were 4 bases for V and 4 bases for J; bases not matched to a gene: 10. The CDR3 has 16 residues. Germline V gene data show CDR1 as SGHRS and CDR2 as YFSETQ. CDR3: CASSPPLAGEGETQYF. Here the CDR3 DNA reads TGCGCCAGCAGCCCACCGCTAGCGGGGGAAGGAGAGACCCAGTACTTC.

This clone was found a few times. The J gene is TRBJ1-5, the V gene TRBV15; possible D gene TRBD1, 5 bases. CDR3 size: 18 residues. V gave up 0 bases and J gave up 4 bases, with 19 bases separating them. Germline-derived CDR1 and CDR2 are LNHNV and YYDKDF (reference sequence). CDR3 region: CATSRESNTGVGNQPQHF. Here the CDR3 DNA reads TGTGCCACCAGCAGAGAGTCCAACACAGGAGTGGGAAATCAGCCCCAGCATTTT.

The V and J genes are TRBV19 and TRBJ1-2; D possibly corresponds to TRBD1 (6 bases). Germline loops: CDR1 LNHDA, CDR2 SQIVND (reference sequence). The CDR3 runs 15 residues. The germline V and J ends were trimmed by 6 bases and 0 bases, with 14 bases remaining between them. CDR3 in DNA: TGTGCCAGTAGGCCGGGACACCCGACTAACTATGGCTACACCTTC. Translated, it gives CASRPGHPTNYGYTF.